The text below deals with one T cell receptor (beta chain). Its antigen is as yet unknown. This record comes from a study of glioma-infiltrating T cells after dendritic cell vaccination. Study-level background: Dendritic cell vaccination trial patients had either newly diagnosed or recurrent glioblastoma.

Assay: immunoSEQ multiplex PCR; the TCRdb copy retains only in-frame clones and omits some. The repertoire has fewer than 110,000 clones, 81% of them found once; the top ten carry roughly 12%. Study observations and caveats: Higher pretreatment TIL content predicted longer progression-free time and survival.

CDR3 length: 14 residues. Germline CDR1 reads SGHTA; CDR2 reads FQGNSA. V was cut by 3 bases and J by 5 bases, with 13 bases left in between. The TCR comes from a human donor with glioblastoma. The gene calls are TRBV7-2 and TRBJ1-2, with D hard to call. Sequenced here: blood, sampled before dendritic cell vaccination. The CDR3, as DNA: TGTGCCAGCAGCTTTCCACAGAGGGCGTATGGCTACACCTTC. This encodes CASSFPQRAYGYTF.